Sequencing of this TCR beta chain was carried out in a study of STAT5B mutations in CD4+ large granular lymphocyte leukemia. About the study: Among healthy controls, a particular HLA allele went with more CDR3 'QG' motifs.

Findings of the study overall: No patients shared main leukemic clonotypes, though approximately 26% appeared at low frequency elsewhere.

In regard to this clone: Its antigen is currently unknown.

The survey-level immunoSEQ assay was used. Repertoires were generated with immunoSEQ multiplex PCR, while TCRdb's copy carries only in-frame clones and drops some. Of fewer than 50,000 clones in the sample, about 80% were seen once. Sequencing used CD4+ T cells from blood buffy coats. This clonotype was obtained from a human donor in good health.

The CDR3 spells CASSYSEDLWELFF. CDR3 bases: TGTGCCAGCAGTTACTCGGAGGACCTGTGGGAGCTGTTTTTT. This sequence joins TRBV6-5 and TRBJ2-2; D might be TRBD2 (5 bases). Trimming left V 0 bases short and J 9 bases short, with 11 bases between. The CDR3 totals 14 residues. The germline V gene has CDR1 MNHEY and CDR2 SVGAGI.